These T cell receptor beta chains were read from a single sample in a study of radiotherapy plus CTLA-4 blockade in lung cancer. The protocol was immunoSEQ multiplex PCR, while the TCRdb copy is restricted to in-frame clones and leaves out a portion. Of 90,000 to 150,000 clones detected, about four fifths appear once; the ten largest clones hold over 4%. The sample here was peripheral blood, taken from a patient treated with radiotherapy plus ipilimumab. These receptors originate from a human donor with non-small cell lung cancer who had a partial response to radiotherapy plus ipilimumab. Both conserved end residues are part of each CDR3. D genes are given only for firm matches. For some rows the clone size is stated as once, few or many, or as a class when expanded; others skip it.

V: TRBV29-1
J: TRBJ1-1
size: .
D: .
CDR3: CSALPTGNTEAFF
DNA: TGCAGCGCCCTCCCGACGGGGAACACTGAAGCTTTCTTT

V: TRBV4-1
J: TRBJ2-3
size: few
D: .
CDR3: CASSQSFADTQYF
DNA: TGCGCCAGCAGCCAATCTTTTGCGGATACGCAGTATTTT

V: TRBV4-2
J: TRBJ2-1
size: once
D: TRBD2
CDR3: CASSQGLAGRDEQFF
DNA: TGTGCCAGCAGCCAAGGACTAGCGGGAAGGGATGAGCAGTTCTTC

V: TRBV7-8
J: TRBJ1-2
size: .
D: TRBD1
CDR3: CASSLGAGGAMDDYGYTF
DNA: TGTGCCAGCAGCTTAGGGGCAGGGGGCGCGATGGACGACTATGGCTACACCTTC

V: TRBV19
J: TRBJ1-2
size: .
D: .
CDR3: CASTKRREQANYGYTF
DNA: TGTGCCAGTACCAAAAGGAGAGAGCAAGCTAACTATGGCTACACCTTC

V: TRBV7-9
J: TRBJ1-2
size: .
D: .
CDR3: CASSPSYGYTF
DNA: TGTGCCAGCAGCCCCAGTTATGGCTACACCTTC

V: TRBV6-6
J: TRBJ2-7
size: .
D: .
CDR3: CASSYSSNYEQYF
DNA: TGTGCCAGCAGTTACTCGAGCAACTACGAGCAGTACTTC

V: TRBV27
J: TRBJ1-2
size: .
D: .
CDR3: CASGLGSGGVYGYTF
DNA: TGTGCCAGCGGTCTAGGTTCCGGAGGGGTTTATGGCTACACCTTC

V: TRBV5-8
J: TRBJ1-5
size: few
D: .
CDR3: CASSGGSLGTPNQPQHF
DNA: TGTGCCAGCAGCGGGGGGTCCCTCGGGACCCCGAATCAGCCCCAGCATTTT

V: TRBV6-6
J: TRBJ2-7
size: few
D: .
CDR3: CASSYRDSYEQYF
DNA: TGTGCCAGCAGTTACAGAGACTCCTACGAGCAGTACTTC

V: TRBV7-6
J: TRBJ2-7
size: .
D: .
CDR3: CASSLGAGTPYEQYF
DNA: TGTGCCAGCAGCTTAGGGGCAGGTACCCCCTACGAGCAGTACTTC

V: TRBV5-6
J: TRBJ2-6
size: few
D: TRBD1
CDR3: CASRQGQGSGANVLTF
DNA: TGTGCCAGCAGGCAGGGACAGGGATCGGGGGCCAACGTCCTGACTTTC

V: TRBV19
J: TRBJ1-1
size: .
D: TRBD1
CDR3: CASRNQGAAEAFF
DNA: TGTGCCAGTAGGAATCAGGGGGCCGCTGAAGCTTTCTTT

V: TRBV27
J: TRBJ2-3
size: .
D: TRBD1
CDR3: CASSLIRTGFTTDTQYF
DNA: TGTGCCAGCAGTTTAATCCGGACAGGGTTTACGACAGATACGCAGTATTTT

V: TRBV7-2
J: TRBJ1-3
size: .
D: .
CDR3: CASSWGRSSGNTIYF
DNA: TGTGCCAGCAGCTGGGGCCGTAGCTCTGGAAACACCATATATTTT

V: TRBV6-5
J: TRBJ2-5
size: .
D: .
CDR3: CASSYIQGSKETQYF
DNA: TGTGCCAGCAGTTACATCCAGGGGTCCAAAGAGACCCAGTACTTC

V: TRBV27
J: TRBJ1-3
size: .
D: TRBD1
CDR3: CASSGSGTGSRNTIYF
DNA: TGTGCCAGCAGTGGATCCGGGACAGGCTCGCGGAACACCATATATTTT

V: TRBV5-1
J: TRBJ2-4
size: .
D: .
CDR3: CASSLDRNIQYF
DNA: TGCGCCAGCAGCTTGGACAGGAACATTCAGTACTTC

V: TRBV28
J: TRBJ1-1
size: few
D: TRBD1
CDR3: CASSLGTGGERKAFF
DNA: TGTGCCAGCAGTTTGGGGACAGGGGGAGAGAGAAAAGCTTTCTTT

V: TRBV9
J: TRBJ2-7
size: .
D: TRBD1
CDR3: CASSGGTGPHEQYF
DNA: TGTGCCAGCAGCGGCGGGACAGGGCCCCACGAGCAGTACTTC

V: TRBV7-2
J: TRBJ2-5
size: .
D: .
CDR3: CASSFGQLETQYF
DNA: TGTGCCAGCAGCTTTGGACAGTTAGAGACCCAGTACTTC

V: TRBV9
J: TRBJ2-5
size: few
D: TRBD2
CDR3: CASSVGASGSETQYF
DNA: TGTGCCAGCAGCGTAGGGGCTAGCGGGAGTGAGACCCAGTACTTC

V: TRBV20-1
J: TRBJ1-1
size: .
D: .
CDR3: CSASPFEAFF
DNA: TGCAGTGCTAGTCCCTTTGAAGCTTTCTTT

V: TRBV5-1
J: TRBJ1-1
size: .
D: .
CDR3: CASSPVRGSTEAFF
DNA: TGTGCCAGCAGCCCGGTCAGGGGATCCACTGAAGCTTTCTTT

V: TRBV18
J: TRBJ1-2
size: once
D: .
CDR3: CASSPGLDYGYTF
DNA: TGTGCCAGCTCACCTGGCCTGGACTATGGCTACACCTTC

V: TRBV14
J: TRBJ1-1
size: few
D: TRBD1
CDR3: CASSQATGAGTEAFF
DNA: TGTGCCAGCAGCCAAGCGACAGGGGCCGGCACTGAAGCTTTCTTT

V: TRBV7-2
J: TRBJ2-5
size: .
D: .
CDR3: CASSSTSGFQETQYF
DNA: TGTGCCAGCAGCTCCACTTCGGGGTTCCAAGAGACCCAGTACTTC

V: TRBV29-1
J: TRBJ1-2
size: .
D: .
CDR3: CSGGDRPGTGNYGYTF
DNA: TGCAGCGGGGGGGACCGTCCCGGGACCGGGAACTATGGCTACACCTTC

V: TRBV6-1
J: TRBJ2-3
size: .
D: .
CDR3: CASSEAETGITDTQYF
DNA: TGTGCCAGCAGTGAAGCGGAGACAGGTATCACAGATACGCAGTATTTT

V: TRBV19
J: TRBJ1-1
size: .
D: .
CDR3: CASSSGGGNTEAFF
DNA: TGTGCCAGTAGTTCGGGGGGCGGGAACACTGAAGCTTTCTTT

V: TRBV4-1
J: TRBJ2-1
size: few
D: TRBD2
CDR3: CASSLRGSGGTSYNEQFF
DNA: TGCGCCAGCAGCCTTCGGGGTAGCGGGGGAACTTCCTACAATGAGCAGTTCTTC

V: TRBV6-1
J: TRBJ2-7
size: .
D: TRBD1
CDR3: CASSGRGYEQYF
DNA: TGTGCCAGCAGTGGCAGGGGGTACGAGCAGTACTTC

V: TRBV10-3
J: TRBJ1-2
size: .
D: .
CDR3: CAIRPAGNYGYTF
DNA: TGTGCCATCAGACCCGCGGGCAACTATGGCTACACCTTC

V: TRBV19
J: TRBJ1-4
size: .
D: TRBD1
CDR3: CASSIPGQGNEKLFF
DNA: TGTGCCAGTAGTATACCGGGACAGGGGAATGAAAAACTGTTTTTT

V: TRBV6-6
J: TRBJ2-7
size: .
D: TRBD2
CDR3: CASTRSGSPYEQYF
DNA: TGTGCCAGCACTCGCAGCGGGAGTCCCTACGAGCAGTACTTC

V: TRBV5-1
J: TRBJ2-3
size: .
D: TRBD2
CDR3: CASRYNSGRGDTQYF
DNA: TGCGCCAGCAGATACAATAGCGGGAGGGGCGATACGCAGTATTTT

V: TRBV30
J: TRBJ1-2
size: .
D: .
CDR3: CAWKRAGYTF
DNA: TGTGCCTGGAAAAGAGCTGGCTACACCTTC

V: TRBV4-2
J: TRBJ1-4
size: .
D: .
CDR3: CASSQDQATNEKLFF
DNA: TGTGCCAGCAGCCAAGACCAGGCAACTAATGAAAAACTGTTTTTT

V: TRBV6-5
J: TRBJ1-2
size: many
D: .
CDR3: CASSMDSLGYTF
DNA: TGTGCCAGCAGTATGGACAGTCTTGGCTACACCTTC

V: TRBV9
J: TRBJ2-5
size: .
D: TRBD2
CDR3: CASSVDSGRVGETQYF
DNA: TGTGCCAGCAGCGTAGATAGCGGGAGGGTTGGGGAGACCCAGTACTTC

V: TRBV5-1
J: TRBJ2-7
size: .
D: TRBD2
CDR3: CASRLLAGALEQYF
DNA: TGCGCCAGCAGGCTACTAGCGGGAGCCCTCGAGCAGTACTTC

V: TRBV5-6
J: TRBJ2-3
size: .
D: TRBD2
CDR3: CASRLGLAGTDTQYF
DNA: TGTGCCAGCAGGCTGGGACTAGCGGGTACAGATACGCAGTATTTT

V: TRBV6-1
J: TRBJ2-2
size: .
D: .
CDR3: CASSERGRPNTGELFF
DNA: TGTGCCAGCAGTGAAAGGGGTCGACCGAACACCGGGGAGCTGTTTTTT

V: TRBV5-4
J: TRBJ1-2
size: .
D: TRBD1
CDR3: CASNSLSDRGSKKTF
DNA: TGTGCCAGCAACAGCTTATCGGACAGGGGTTCGAAGAAGACCTTC

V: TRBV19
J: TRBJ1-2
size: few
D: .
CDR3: CASSIGRNGYTF
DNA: TGTGCCAGTAGTATAGGGAGGAATGGCTACACCTTC

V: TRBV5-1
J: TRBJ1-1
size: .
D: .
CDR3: CASSLGELNTEAFF
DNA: TGCGCCAGCAGCCTAGGGGAACTGAACACTGAAGCTTTCTTT

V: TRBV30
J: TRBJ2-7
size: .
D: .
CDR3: CAWSSVSYEQYF
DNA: TGTGCCTGGAGCAGCGTCTCCTACGAGCAGTACTTC

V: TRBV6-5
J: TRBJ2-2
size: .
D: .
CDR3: CASSIQRPNTGELFF
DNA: TGTGCCAGCAGTATACAGAGACCGAACACCGGGGAGCTGTTTTTT

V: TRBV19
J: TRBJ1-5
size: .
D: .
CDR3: CASSTTGPRGNQPQHF
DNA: TGTGCCAGTAGTACAACAGGACCTCGGGGCAATCAGCCCCAGCATTTT

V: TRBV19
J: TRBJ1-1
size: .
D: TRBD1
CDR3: CASSRLPGQGASEAFF
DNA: TGTGCCAGTAGCAGACTTCCGGGACAGGGGGCTTCTGAAGCTTTCTTT

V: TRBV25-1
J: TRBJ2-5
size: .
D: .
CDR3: CASRRTERGETQYF
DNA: TGTGCCAGCAGGCGGACCGAAAGGGGGGAGACCCAGTACTTC

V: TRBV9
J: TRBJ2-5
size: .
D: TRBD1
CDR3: CASSATGGREGQYF
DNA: TGTGCCAGCAGCGCAACAGGGGGGAGAGAGGGCCAGTACTTC

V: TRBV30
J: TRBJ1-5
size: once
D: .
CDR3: CAWSANRVPPQHF
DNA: TGTGCCTGGAGTGCGAACAGGGTTCCGCCCCAGCATTTT

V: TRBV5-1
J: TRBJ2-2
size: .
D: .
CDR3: CASSLGQTNTGELFF
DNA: TGCGCCAGCAGCTTGGGACAGACGAACACCGGGGAGCTGTTTTTT

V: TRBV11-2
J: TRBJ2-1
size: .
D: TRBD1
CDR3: CASSLSLTGYNEQFF
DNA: TGTGCCAGCAGCTTATCTTTGACAGGGTACAATGAGCAGTTCTTC